This passage covers 2 T cell receptor beta chains from one sample sequenced in a study of cytomegalovirus exposure and HLA in healthy donors. Primers included in the PCR were 60 Vbeta and 13 Jbeta primers. Libraries were prepared by immunoSEQ multiplex PCR; TCRdb keeps only in-frame clonotypes and omits some of them. The table records more than 150,000 clones, around 80% of them present only once. What was sequenced was PBMCs. These receptors were taken from a girl between 5 and 17 years old in good health and CMV-seropositive.

This clone was recorded a few times. V usage is TRBV6-6 and J usage is TRBJ2-7, with TRBD2 matching 7 bases. V trimming: 2 bases; J trimming: 5 bases; junction bases outside the gene matches: 12. This CDR3 region has 16 residues. CDR1 is MNHNY and CDR2 is SVGAGI in the germline V gene (reference sequence). CDR3 protein: CASSYPVGRSGNEQYF. In nucleotides, the CDR3 is TGTGCCAGCAGTTACCCCGTTGGTAGGAGCGGGAACGAGCAGTACTTC.

This clone was observed a handful of times. CDR3 sequence (DNA): TGTGCCAGCAGCTGGGGGGACAGGTCCTACGAGCAGTACTTC. Its translation: CASSWGDRSYEQYF. The J gene is TRBJ2-7, the V gene TRBV7-9, with TRBD1 matching over 8 bases. The CDR3 has 14 amino acids. CDR1 SEHNR and CDR2 FQNEAQ come from the germline V gene (reference sequence). The V segment lost 4 bases and the J segment 1 base; nucleotides outside the gene matches: 3.